This paragraph reports one T cell receptor (beta chain). The target antigen is unknown. In the PCR, 60 Vbeta and 13 Jbeta primers were used. Data came from immunoSEQ multiplex PCR; TCRdb stores just in-frame clones and leaves some out. The sample contains approximately 82,000 clones, about a tenth of which appear only once. The sample comes from a study of cytomegalovirus exposure and HLA in healthy donors. From germline, CDR1 is SGHTA and CDR2 FQGTGA. CDR3 length: 16 amino acids. Trimming cost V 4 bases and J 2 bases; bases outside gene matches: 5. Findings and limits, study-wide: Data from an earlier analysis indicated that most TCR beta V segments were productive either about 90% or about 30% of the time. Using a false discovery rate of 0.05, a later analysis showed that around 16,000 TCR beta sequences were associated with HLA alleles. Later findings reportedly placed an Asian-associated ancestry cluster below the approximately 670-donor mean for N-insertions. There were several of the most significant clusters that appeared linked to common viral pathogens in a later analysis.

The TCR sequence derives from a man aged 55-75 years in good health and CMV-seropositive. The genes are TRBV7-3 and TRBJ2-3, with 11 bases matching TRBD2. The sequenced material came from PBMCs. CDR3 residues: CASSWASGGSTDTQYF. The CDR3 DNA is TGTGCCAGCAGCTGGGCTAGCGGGGGGTCCACAGATACGCAGTATTTT.